This T cell receptor beta chain is from a study of blood T cell repertoires in COVID-19. Looking at the study overall: Material from acute and convalescent COVID-19 was sourced from the United States, Italy and Spain. PBMCs, B-cell-depleted T cells, or T cells were the source of the cDNA or gDNA that made up the material.

Original data processing: Reference gene primer amplification gave nucleated cell count estimates. Repertoires were generated with immunoSEQ multiplex PCR, while TCRdb's copy carries only in-frame clones and drops some. V, J and clone size were drawn from that table, and D and trimming were deduced from the DNA. The data contain 60,000 to 90,000 clones, 75% to 90% of them singletons. This clonotype originated in a man between 60 and 70 years old with active or convalescent COVID-19. The sequencing input was peripheral blood.

Here the CDR3 reads CASSLPGEEKLFF. In nucleotides, the CDR3 is TGTGCCAGCAGCTTACCAGGGGAAGAAAAACTGTTTTTT. The V call is TRBV11-1, the J call TRBJ1-4, with TRBD1 as a possible D gene (6 bases). V dropped 2 bases and J dropped 8 bases, with 9 bases sitting between them. Germline assignment: CDR1 SGHAT and CDR2 FQDESV (reference sequence). The CDR3 covers 13 residues.